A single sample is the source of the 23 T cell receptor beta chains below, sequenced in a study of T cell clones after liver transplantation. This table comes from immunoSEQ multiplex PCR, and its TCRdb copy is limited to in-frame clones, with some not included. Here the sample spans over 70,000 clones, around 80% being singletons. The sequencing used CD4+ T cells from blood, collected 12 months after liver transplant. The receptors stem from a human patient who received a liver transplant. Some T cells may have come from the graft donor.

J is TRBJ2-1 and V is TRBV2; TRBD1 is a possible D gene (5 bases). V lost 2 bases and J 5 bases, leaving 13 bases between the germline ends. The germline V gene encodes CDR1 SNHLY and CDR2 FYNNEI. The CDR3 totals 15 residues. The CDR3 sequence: CASSETQAGHNEQFF. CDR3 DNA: TGTGCCAGCAGTGAAACCCAAGCAGGGCACAATGAGCAGTTCTTC.

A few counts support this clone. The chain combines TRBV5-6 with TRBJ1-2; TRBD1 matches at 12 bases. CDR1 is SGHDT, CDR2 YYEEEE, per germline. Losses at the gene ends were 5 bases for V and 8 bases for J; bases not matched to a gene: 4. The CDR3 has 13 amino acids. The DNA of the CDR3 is TGTGCCAGCAGTTCCGGGACAGGGGGCGGCTACACCTTC. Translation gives CASSSGTGGGYTF.

The CDR3 sequence is CASSRLGQADTQYF. The CDR3 DNA sequence: TGTGCCAGCAGTCGTCTGGGACAGGCGGATACGCAGTATTTT. The rearrangement uses TRBV6-5 and TRBJ2-3; 8 bases fit TRBD1. This CDR3 spans 14 amino acids. The trim removed 5 bases at V and 6 bases at J, leaving 7 bases unmatched. In germline, CDR1 is MNHEY, CDR2 SVGAGI.

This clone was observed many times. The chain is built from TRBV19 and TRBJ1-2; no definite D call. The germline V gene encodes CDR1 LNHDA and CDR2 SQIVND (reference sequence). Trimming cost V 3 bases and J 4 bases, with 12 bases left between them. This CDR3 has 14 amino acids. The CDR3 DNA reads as TGTGCCAGTAGTATCACTGGGGTCGGCTATGGCTACACCTTC. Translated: CASSITGVGYGYTF.

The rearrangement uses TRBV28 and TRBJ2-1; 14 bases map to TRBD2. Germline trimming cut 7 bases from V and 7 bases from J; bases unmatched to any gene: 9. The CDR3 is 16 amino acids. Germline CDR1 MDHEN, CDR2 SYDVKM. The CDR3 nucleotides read TGTGCCAGCAAACTTGGCGGGACTAGCGGGAGAAATGAGCAGTTCTTC. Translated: CASKLGGTSGRNEQFF.

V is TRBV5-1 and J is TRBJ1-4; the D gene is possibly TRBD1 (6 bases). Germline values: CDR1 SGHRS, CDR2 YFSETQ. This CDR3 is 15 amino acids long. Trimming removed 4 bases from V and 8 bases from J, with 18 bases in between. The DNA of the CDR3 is TGCGCCAGCAGCCCGGGGGGGCCGGCAGGAGAAAAACTGTTTTTT. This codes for CASSPGGPAGEKLFF.

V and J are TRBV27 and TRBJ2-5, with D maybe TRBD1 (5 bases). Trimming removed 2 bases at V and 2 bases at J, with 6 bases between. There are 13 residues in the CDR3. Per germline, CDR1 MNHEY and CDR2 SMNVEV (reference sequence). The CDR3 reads CASSLRQQETQYF. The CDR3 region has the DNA TGTGCCAGCAGTTTAAGACAGCAAGAGACCCAGTACTTC.

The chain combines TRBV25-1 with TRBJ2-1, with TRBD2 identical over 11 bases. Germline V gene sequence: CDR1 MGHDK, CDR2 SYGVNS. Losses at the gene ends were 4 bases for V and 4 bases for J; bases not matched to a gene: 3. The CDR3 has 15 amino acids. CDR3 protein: CASSAGLAGYNEQFF. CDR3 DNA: TGTGCCAGCAGTGCCGGACTAGCGGGTTACAATGAGCAGTTCTTC.

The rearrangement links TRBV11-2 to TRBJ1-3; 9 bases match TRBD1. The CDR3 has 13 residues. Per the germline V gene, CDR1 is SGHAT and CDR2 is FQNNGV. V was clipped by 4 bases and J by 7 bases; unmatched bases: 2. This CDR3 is CASSSDRGNTIYF. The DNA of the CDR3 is TGTGCCAGCAGCTCGGACAGGGGTAACACCATATATTTT. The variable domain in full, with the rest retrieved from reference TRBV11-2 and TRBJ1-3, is EAGVAQSPRYKIIEKRQSVAFWCNPISGHATLYWYQQILGQGPKLLIQFQNNGVVDDSQLPKDRFSAERLKGVDSTLKIQPAKLEDSAVYLCASSSDRGNTIYFGEGSWLTVV.

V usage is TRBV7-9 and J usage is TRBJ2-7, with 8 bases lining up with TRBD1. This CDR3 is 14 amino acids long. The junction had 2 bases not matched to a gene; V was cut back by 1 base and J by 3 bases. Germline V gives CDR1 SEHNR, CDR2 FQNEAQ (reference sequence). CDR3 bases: TGTGCCAGCAGCTTAGGGACAGGGTACTACGAGCAGTACTTC. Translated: CASSLGTGYYEQYF.

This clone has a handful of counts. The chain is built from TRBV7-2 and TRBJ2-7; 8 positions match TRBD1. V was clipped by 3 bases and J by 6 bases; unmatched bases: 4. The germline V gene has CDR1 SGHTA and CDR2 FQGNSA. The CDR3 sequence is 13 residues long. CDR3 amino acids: CASSLPGGFEQYF. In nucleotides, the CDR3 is TGTGCCAGCAGCTTGCCAGGGGGCTTCGAGCAGTACTTC.

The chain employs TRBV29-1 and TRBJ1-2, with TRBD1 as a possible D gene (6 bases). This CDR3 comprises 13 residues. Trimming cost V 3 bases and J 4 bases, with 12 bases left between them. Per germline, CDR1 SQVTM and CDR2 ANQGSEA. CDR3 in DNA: TGCAGCGTTGATTCGGGGGGCGGCTATGGCTACACCTTC. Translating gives CSVDSGGGYGYTF.

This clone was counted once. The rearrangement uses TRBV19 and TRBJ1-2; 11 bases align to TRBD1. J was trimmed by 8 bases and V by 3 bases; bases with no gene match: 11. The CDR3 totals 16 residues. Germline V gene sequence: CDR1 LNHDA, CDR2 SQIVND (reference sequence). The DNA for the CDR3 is TGTGCCAGTAGTATGGAAGCCCGGACAGGGGGCCACGGCTACACCTTC. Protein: CASSMEARTGGHGYTF.

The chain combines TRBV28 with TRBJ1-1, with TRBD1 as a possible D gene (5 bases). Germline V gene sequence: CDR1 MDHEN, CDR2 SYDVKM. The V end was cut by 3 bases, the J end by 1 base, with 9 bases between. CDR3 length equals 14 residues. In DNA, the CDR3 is TGTGCCAGCAGTTTGGGGCAGGGGAACACTGAAGCTTTCTTT. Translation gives CASSLGQGNTEAFF.

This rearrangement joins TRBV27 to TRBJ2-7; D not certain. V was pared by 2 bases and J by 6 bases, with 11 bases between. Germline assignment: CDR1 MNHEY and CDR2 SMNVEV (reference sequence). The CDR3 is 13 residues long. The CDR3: CASSLSGVGEQYF. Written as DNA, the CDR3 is TGTGCCAGCAGTTTAAGTGGGGTTGGCGAGCAGTACTTC.

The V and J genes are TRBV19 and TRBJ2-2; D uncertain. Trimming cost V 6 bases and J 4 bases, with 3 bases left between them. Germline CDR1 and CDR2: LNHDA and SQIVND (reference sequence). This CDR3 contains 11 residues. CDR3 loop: CASSLTGELFF. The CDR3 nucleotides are TGTGCCAGTAGCCTCACCGGGGAGCTGTTTTTT. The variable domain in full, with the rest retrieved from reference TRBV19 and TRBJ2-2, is DGGITQSPKYLFRKEGQNVTLSCEQNLNHDAMYWYRQDPGQGLRLIYYSQIVNDFQKGDIAEGYSVSREKKESFPLTVTSAQKNPTAFYLCASSLTGELFFGEGSRLTVL.

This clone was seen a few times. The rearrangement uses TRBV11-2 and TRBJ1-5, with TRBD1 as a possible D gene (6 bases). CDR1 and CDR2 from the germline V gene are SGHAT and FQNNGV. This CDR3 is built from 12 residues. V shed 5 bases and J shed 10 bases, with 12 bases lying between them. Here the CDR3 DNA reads TGTGCCAGCAGCAGACAGGTTGGACCCCAGCATTTT. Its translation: CASSRQVGPQHF.

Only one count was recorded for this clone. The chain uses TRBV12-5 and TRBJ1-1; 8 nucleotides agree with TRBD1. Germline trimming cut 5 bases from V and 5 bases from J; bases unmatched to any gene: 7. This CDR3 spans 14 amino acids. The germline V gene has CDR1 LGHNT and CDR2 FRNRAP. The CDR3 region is CASGLGQGGTEAFF. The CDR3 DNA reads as TGTGCTAGTGGTCTCGGACAGGGAGGGACTGAAGCTTTCTTT.

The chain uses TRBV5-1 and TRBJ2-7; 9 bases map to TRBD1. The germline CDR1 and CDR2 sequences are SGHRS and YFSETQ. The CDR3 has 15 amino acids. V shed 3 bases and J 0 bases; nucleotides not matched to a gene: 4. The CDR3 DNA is TGCGCCAGCAGCTCCCACAGGGGGCCCTCCTACGAGCAGTACTTC. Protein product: CASSSHRGPSYEQYF.

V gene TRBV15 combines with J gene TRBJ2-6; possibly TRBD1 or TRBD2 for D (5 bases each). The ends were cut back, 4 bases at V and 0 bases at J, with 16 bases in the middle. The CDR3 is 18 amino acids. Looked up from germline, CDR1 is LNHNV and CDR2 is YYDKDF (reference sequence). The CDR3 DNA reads TGTGCCACCAGCAAAAGGGACGGTACCCGCTCTGGGGCCAACGTCCTGACTTTC. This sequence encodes CATSKRDGTRSGANVLTF.

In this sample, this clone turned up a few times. For the CDR3, the DNA is TGTGCCAGCAGCATACCGGACGGCTACGAGCAGTACTTC. Amino acid sequence: CASSIPDGYEQYF. The chain carries TRBV5-4 and TRBJ2-7, with unresolved D. The germline V and J ends were trimmed by 4 bases and 3 bases, with 11 bases remaining between them. The germline V gene has CDR1 SGHNT and CDR2 YYREEE (reference sequence). The CDR3 sequence is 13 residues long.

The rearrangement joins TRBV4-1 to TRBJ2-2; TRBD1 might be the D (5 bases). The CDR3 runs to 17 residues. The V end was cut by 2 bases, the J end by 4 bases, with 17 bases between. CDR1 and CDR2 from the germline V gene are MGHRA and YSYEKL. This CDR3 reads CASSQPGSRVITGELFF. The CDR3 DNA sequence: TGCGCCAGCAGCCAACCAGGTTCCAGGGTAATCACCGGGGAGCTGTTTTTT.

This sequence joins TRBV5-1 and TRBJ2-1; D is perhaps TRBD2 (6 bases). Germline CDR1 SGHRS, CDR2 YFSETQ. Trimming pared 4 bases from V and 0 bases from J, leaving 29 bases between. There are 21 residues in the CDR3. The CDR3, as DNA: TGCGCCAGCAGCCCCTTCGGAGGGGACCAATCTCAGTCGTACTCCTACAATGAGCAGTTCTTC. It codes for CASSPFGGDQSQSYSYNEQFF. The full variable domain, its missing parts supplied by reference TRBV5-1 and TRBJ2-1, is KAGVTQTPRYLIKTRGQQVTLSCSPISGHRSVSWYQQTPGQGLQFLFEYFSETQRNKGNFPGRFSGRQFSNSRSEMNVSTLELGDSALYLCASSPFGGDQSQSYSYNEQFFGPGTRLTVL.